This T cell receptor (beta chain) was identified in a study of cytomegalovirus exposure and HLA in healthy donors. Findings of the study overall: Within the data, a cluster of highly shared sequence variants was likely a sequencing artifact. Immune exposure information available was restricted to CMV serostatus. Across donors, presence/absence analyses took sequencing depth to be roughly uniform.

The PCR ran on 60 Vbeta and 13 Jbeta primers. Only in-frame clones appear in the TCRdb table, and some are missing; sequencing was by immunoSEQ multiplex PCR. The sample holds 200,000 to 250,000 clones, more than 60% seen once. In regard to this clone: Its target is unknown.

The CDR3 sequence is 13 residues long. V gave up 1 base and J gave up 8 bases, with 12 bases separating them. Germline CDR1 and CDR2: SGHRS and YFSETQ. Sample: PBMCs. This receptor was obtained from a middle-aged man in good health and CMV-seronegative. The gene calls are TRBV5-1 and TRBJ1-2; D is possibly TRBD1 (6 bases). The CDR3 loop is CASSLTGTDGYTF. As DNA, the CDR3 is TGCGCCAGCAGCTTGACAGGGACGGACGGCTACACCTTC.